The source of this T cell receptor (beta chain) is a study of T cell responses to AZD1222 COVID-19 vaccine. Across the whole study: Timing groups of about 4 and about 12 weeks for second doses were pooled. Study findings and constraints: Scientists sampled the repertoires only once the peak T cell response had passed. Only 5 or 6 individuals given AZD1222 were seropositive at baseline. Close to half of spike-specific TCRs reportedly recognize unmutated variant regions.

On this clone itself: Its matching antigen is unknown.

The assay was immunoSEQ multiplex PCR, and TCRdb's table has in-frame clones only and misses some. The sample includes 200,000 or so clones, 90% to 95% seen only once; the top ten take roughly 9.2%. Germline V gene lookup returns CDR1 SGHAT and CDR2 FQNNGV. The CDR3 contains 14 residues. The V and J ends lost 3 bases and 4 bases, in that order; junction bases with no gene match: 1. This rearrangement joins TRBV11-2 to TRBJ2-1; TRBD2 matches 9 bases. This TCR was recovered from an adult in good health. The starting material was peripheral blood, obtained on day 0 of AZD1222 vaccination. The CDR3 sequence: CASSFSGSYNEQFF. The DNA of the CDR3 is TGTGCCAGCAGCTTTAGCGGGAGTTACAATGAGCAGTTCTTC.